A selection of T cell receptor beta chains follows, all from one sample in a study of neurological immune-mediated disorders. In TCRdb, the 5' RACE reads were re-called with MiXCR into one record per CDR3 protein. Of some 54,000 distinct CDR3 sequences listed, over 8.5% are singletons. The sequenced material came from PBMCs. These receptors were obtained from a male donor with HTLV-1-associated myelopathy (HAM/TSP). CDR3s include the opening cysteine and the closing phenylalanine or tryptophan. The D gene is left open where the match is weak. Only some rows state a clone size, as once, few, many or a class for expanded clones.

many - TRBJ2-7 TRBV19 CASSTPGQLYEQYF TGTGCCAGTAGTACACCGGGACAACTTTACGAGCAGTACTTC
many - TRBJ1-1 TRBV20-1 CSAISRGRGAEAFF TGCAGTGCTATTAGCAGGGGCCGGGGGGCTGAAGCTTTCTTT
- TRBD1 TRBJ1-5 TRBV7-8 CASSWGRGRNQPQHF TGTGCCAGCAGTTGGGGCAGGGGGCGTAATCAGCCCCAGCATTTT
many - TRBJ1-1 TRBV6-1 CASYILVNTEAFF TGTGCCAGCTACATACTTGTGAACACTGAAGCTTTCTTT
many TRBD2 TRBJ2-2 TRBV20-1 CSAERGAVSGELFF TGCAGTGCCGAGCGGGGGGCTGTGTCCGGGGAGCTGTTTTTT
many TRBD1 TRBJ2-7 TRBV9 CASSGTGRNEQYF TGTGCCAGCAGCGGGACAGGGAGGAACGAGCAGTACTTC
many TRBD2 TRBJ2-1 TRBV25-1 CASSDRRGAIYNEQFF TGTGCCAGCAGTGATAGGCGGGGGGCTATCTACAATGAGCAGTTCTTC
many - TRBJ2-5 TRBV5-1 CASKAMDTRETQYF TGCGCCAGCAAGGCTATGGACACACGGGAGACCCAGTACTTC
many - TRBJ2-1 TRBV4-1 CASSHSFSQEQFF TGCGCCAGCAGCCATTCCTTCAGCCAGGAGCAGTTCTTC
many TRBD2 TRBJ2-2 TRBV20-1 CSAPPRTSGTGELFF TGCAGTGCTCCCCCCCGGACTAGCGGAACCGGGGAGCTGTTTTTT
many - TRBJ2-5 TRBV5-1 CASSLGQAQETQYF TGCGCCAGCAGCTTGGGGCAGGCCCAAGAGACCCAGTACTTC
many TRBD1 TRBJ2-7 TRBV29-1 CSVGTGSFEQYF TGCAGCGTCGGGACAGGCAGCTTCGAGCAGTACTTC
once TRBD1 TRBJ2-5 TRBV18 CASSPTRTGEETQYF TGTGCCAGCTCACCAACTAGGACAGGGGAAGAGACCCAGTACTTC
many - TRBJ2-7 TRBV7-9 CASSLAKTYEQYF TGTGCCAGCAGCTTGGCCAAAACCTACGAGCAGTACTTC
few TRBD1 TRBJ2-5 TRBV6-4 CASSEGTGLTQYF TGTGCCAGCAGTGAGGGGACAGGACTGACCCAGTACTTC
few - TRBJ2-2 TRBV9 CASSAPKNTGELFF TGTGCCAGCAGCGCACCTAAGAACACCGGGGAGCTGTTTTTT
- - TRBJ2-7 TRBV5-1 CASSLQSSEQYF TGCGCCAGCAGCTTGCAATCGAGCGAGCAGTACTTC
many TRBD2 TRBJ2-1 TRBV7-7 CASSASGGNNEQFF TGTGCCAGCAGTGCTAGCGGGGGAAACAATGAGCAGTTCTTC
many - TRBJ2-7 TRBV2 CASSVTQSSYEQYF TGTGCCAGCAGTGTAACCCAGAGCTCCTACGAGCAGTACTTC
many - TRBJ1-4 TRBV2 CASSLVGSNEKLFF TGTGCCAGCAGTTTGGTAGGGTCTAATGAAAAACTGTTTTTT
many - TRBJ2-7 TRBV11-2 CASSILDSVEQYF TGTGCCAGCAGCATCTTAGACAGTGTCGAGCAGTACTTC
many - TRBJ1-5 TRBV9 CASSAEWDTYQPQHF TGTGCCAGCAGCGCCGAGTGGGACACCTATCAGCCCCAGCATTTT
many - TRBJ2-5 TRBV20-1 CSAFNGRGGETQYF TGCAGTGCTTTTAATGGAAGGGGGGGCGAGACCCAGTACTTC
many TRBD1 TRBJ1-1 TRBV12-3/TRBV12-4 CASSSRDSENTEAFF TGTGCCAGCAGTTCCCGGGACAGCGAGAACACTGAAGCTTTCTTT
many TRBD2 TRBJ2-2 TRBV9 CASSVGTSGNTGELFF TGTGCCAGCAGCGTGGGGACTAGCGGGAACACCGGGGAGCTGTTTTTT
- TRBD1 TRBJ2-7 TRBV30 CAWNPGTGLSEQYF TGTGCCTGGAATCCCGGGACAGGACTTAGCGAGCAGTACTTC
few - TRBJ1-2 TRBV5-1 CASSFEGGGYTF TGCGCCAGCAGCTTTGAGGGAGGCGGCTACACCTTC
many TRBD1 TRBJ2-7 TRBV28 CASSSWDSYEQYF TGTGCCAGCAGTTCCTGGGACAGCTACGAGCAGTACTTC
many - TRBJ2-3 TRBV28 CASTEGGRTDTQYF TGTGCCAGCACCGAGGGGGGGCGCACAGATACGCAGTATTTT
once - TRBJ1-4 TRBV5-6 CASSLRHLNEKLFF TGTGCCAGCAGCCTGAGACACCTTAATGAAAAACTGTTTTTT
many TRBD1 TRBJ2-7 TRBV5-1 CASSPTDRGHEQYF TGCGCCAGCAGCCCGACCGACAGGGGACACGAGCAGTACTTC
many TRBD2 TRBJ2-7 TRBV28 CASRRGGRYEQYF TGTGCCAGCCGGCGGGGGGGTCGCTACGAGCAGTACTTC